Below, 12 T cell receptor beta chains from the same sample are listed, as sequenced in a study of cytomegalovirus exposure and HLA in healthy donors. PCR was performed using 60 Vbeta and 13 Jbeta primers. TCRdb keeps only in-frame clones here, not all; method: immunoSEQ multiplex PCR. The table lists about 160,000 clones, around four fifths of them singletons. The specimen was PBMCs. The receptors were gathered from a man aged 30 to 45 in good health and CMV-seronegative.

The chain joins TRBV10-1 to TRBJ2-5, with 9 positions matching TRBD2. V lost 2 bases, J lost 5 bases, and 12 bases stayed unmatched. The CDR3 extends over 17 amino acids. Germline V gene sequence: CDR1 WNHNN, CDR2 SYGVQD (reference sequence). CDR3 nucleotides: TGCGCCAGCAGTGAGAGGCGACTAGCGGTCCCCGGTGAGACCCAGTACTTC. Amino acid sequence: CASSERRLAVPGETQYF.

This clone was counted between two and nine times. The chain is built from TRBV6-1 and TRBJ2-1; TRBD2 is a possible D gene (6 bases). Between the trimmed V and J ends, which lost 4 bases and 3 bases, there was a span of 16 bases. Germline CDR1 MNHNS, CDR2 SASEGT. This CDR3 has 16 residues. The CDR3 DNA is TGTGCCAGCAGTGCCCGTTATGCGGGGAACTACAATGAGCAGTTCTTC. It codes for CASSARYAGNYNEQFF.

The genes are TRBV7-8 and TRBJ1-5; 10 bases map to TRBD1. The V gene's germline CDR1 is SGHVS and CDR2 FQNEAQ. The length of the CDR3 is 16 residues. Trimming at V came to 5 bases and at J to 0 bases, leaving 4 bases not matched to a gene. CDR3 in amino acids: CASSPRDRGSNQPQHF. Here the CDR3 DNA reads TGTGCCAGCAGCCCAAGGGACAGGGGTAGCAATCAGCCCCAGCATTTT.

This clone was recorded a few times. The CDR3 sequence: CASSLDRHATNEKLFF. The CDR3 nucleotides are TGTGCCAGCAGCTTGGACAGGCATGCAACTAATGAAAAACTGTTTTTT. The rearrangement uses TRBV7-6 and TRBJ1-4, with 7 bases aligning to TRBD1. Germline V CDR1 and CDR2: SGHVS, FNYEAQ. V shed 3 bases, J shed 0 bases, and the junction held 4 bases outside the gene matches. This CDR3 contains 16 residues.

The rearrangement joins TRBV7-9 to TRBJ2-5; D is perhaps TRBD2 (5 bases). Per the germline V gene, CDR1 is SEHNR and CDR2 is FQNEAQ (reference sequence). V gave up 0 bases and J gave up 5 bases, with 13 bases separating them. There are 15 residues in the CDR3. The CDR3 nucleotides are TGTGCCAGCAGCTTAGCTTCTCCCGGGATGGAGACCCAGTACTTC. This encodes CASSLASPGMETQYF. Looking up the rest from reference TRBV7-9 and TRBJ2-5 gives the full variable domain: DTGVSQNPRHKITKRGQNVTFRCDPISEHNRLYWYRQTLGQGPEFLTYFQNEAQLEKSRLLSDRFSAERPKGSFSTLEIQRTEQGDSAMYLCASSLASPGMETQYFGPGTRLLVL.

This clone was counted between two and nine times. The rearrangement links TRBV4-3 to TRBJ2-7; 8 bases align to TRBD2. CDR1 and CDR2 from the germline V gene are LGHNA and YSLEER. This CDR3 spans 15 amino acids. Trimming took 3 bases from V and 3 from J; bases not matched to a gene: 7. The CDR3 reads CASSHRLAKHYEQYF. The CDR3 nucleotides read TGCGCCAGCAGCCACCGACTAGCGAAACACTACGAGCAGTACTTC.

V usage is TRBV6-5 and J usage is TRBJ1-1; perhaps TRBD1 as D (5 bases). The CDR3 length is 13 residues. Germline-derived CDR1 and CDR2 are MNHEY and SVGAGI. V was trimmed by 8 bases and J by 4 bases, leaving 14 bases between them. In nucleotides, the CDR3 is TGTGCCAGCTTCCAGGGTGTCAGCACTGAAGCTTTCTTT. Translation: CASFQGVSTEAFF.

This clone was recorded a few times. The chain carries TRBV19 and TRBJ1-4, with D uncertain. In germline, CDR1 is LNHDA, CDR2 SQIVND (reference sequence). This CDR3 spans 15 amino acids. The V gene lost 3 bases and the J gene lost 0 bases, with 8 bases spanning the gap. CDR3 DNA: TGTGCCAGTAGTATGACAATTGCAACTAATGAAAAACTGTTTTTT. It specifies CASSMTIATNEKLFF.

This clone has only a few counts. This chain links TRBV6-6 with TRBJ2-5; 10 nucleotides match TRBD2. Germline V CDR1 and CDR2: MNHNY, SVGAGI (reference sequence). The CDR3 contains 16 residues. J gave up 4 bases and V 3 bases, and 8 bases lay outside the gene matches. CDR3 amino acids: CASSYPPSGSRETQYF. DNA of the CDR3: TGTGCCAGCAGTTATCCCCCTAGCGGGAGTCGAGAGACCCAGTACTTC.

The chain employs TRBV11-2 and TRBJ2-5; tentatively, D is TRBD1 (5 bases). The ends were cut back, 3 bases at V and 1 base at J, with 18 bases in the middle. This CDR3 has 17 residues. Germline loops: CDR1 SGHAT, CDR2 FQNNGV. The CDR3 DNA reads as TGTGCCAGCAGCTTGAGGTTTCGACAGACGCGCCAAGAGACCCAGTACTTC. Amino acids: CASSLRFRQTRQETQYF.

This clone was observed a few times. CDR3 loop: CASSPGRGGQETQYF. The DNA of the CDR3 is TGCGCCAGCAGCCCAGGTAGGGGGGGCCAAGAGACCCAGTACTTC. This chain joins TRBV5-1 and TRBJ2-5, with TRBD2 as a possible D gene (7 bases). The V gene's germline CDR1 is SGHRS and CDR2 YFSETQ. This CDR3 is built from 15 residues. The ends were cut back, 4 bases at V and 1 base at J, with 14 bases in the middle.

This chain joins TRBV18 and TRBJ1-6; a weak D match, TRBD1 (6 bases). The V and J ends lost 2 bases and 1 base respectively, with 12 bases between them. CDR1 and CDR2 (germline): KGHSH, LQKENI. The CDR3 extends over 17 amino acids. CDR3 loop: CASSPANRASYNSPLHF. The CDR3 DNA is TGTGCCAGCTCACCAGCGAACAGGGCGTCCTATAATTCACCCCTCCACTTT.